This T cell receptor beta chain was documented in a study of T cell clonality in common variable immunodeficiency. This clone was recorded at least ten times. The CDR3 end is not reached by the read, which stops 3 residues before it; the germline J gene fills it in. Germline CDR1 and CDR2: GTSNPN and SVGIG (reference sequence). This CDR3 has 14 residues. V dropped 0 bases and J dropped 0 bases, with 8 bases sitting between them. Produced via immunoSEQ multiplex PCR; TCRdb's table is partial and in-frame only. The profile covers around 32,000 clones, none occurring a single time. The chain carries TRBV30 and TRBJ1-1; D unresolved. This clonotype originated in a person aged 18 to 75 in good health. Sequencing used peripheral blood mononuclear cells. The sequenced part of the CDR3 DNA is TGTGCCTGGAGTGTAAACAGTTTGAACACTGAA. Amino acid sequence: CAWSVNSLNTE. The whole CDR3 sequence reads CAWSVNSLNTEAFF.